This T cell receptor (beta chain) is drawn from a study of T cell repertoires in cytomegalovirus infection. TCRdb independently ran MiXCR on the reads; one entry per CDR3 protein. The sample yields hundreds of thousands of distinct CDR3 sequences, about 11% seen once. Germline V gene lookup returns CDR1 MGHDK and CDR2 SYGVNS. J lost 2 bases, V lost 3 bases, and 6 bases had no gene match. The CDR3 sequence is 16 residues long. Sequencing was done on a sample of PBMCs. V and J are TRBV25-1 and TRBJ1-4; 7 bases align to TRBD1. This TCR was recovered from a human donor in good health (CMV status not recorded). Some clones in this sample may be carry-over from other donors' samples. CDR3 sequence: CASSDDREATNEKLFF. The CDR3 nucleotides are TGTGCCAGCAGTGATGACAGGGAAGCGACTAATGAAAAACTGTTTTTT.